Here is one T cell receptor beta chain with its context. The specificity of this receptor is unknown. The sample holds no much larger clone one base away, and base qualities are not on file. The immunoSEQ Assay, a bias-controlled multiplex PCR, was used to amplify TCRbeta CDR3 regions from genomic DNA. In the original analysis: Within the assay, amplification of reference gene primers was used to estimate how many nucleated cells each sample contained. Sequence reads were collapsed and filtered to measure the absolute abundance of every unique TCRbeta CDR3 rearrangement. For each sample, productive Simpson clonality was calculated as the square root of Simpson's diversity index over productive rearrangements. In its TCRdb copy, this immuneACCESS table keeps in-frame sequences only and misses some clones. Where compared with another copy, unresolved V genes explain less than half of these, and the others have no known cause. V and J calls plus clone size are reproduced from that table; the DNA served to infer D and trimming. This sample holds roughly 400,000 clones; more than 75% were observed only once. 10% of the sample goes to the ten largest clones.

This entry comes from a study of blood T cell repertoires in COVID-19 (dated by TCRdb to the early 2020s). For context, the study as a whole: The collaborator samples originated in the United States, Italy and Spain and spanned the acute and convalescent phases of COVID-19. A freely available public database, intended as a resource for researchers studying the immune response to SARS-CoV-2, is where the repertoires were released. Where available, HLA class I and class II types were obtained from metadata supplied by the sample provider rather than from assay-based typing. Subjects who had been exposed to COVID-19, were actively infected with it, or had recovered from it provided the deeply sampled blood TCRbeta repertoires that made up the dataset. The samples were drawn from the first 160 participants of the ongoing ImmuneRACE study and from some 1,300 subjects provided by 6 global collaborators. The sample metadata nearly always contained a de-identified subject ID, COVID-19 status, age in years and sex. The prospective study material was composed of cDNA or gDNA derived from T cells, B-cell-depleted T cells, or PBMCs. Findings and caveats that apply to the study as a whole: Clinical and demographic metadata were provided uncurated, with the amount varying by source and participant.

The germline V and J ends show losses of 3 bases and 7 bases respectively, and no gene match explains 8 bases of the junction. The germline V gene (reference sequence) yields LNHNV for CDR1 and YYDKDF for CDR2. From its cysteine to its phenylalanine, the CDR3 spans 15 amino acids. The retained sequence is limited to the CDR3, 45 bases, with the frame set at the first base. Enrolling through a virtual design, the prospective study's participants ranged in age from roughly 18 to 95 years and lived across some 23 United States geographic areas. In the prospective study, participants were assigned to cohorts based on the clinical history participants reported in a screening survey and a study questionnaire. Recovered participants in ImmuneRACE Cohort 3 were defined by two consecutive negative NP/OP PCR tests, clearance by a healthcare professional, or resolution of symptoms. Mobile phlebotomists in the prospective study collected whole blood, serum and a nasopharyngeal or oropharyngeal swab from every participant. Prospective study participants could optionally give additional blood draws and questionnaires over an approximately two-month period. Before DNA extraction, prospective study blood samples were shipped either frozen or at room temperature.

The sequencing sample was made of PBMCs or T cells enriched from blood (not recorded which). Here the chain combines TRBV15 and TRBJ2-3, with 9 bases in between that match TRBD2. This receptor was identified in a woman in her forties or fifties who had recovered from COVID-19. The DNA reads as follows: TGTGCCACCAGCAGTAGAGGGGGACTAGCCCATACGCAGTATTTT. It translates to CATSSRGGLAHTQYF. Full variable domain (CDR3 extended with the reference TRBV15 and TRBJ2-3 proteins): DAMVIQNPRYQVTQFGKPVTLSCSQTLNHNVMYWYQQKSSQAPKLLFHYYDKDFNNEADTPDNFQSRRPNTSFCFLDIRSPGLGDTAMYLCATSSRGGLAHTQYFGPGTRLTVL.